These 14 T cell receptor beta chains originate from one sample sequenced in a study of PD-L1 blockade in urothelial cancer. Assay used: immunoSEQ multiplex PCR; TCRdb lists only in-frame clones, some missing. The data contain fewer than 50,000 clones, roughly nine tenths of them singletons. The sequencing used PBMCs, collected around atezolizumab (anti-PD-L1) treatment. The receptors derive from a man aged 60 to 75 with urothelial cancer.

The V call is TRBV19, the J call TRBJ2-4; 9 bases line up with TRBD1. The V gene end was trimmed by 6 bases and the J gene end by 1 base; junction bases not matched to a gene: 4. The length of the CDR3 is 15 residues. Germline CDR1 reads LNHDA; CDR2 reads SQIVND (reference sequence). The CDR3 nucleotides read TGTGCCAGTAGGGACGGACAGGGGGCCAAAAACATTCAGTACTTC. Translation gives CASRDGQGAKNIQYF. The whole variable domain, filled in from reference TRBV19 and TRBJ2-4, reads DGGITQSPKYLFRKEGQNVTLSCEQNLNHDAMYWYRQDPGQGLRLIYYSQIVNDFQKGDIAEGYSVSREKKESFPLTVTSAQKNPTAFYLCASRDGQGAKNIQYFGAGTRLSVL.

V and J are TRBV27 and TRBJ1-2, with D tentatively TRBD1 (5 bases). V was trimmed by 10 bases and J by 4 bases, leaving 40 bases between them. The CDR3 has 21 residues. Germline CDR1 MNHEY, CDR2 SMNVEV (reference sequence). DNA for the CDR3: TGTGCCACCAGGGAGGTGACACAGTTACAACAGTTAGGGTTCTCCGCCTATGGCTACACCTTC. Its protein product is CATREVTQLQQLGFSAYGYTF.

This chain uses TRBV6-6 with TRBJ1-2; TRBD1 might be the D (5 bases). Germline-derived CDR1 and CDR2 are MNHNY and SVGAGI (reference sequence). V lost 5 bases and J lost 8, with 24 bases in between. This CDR3 has 16 residues. The CDR3 nucleotides are TGTGCCAGCAGTCCGGTATCGGCGGACCAGGGTATAGGCTACACCTTC. It is translated as CASSPVSADQGIGYTF.

This chain uses TRBV6-5 with TRBJ2-7, with 7 bases fitting TRBD1. Trimming cost V 4 bases and J 3 bases; bases outside gene matches: 3. The CDR3 is 13 amino acids. Germline values: CDR1 MNHEY, CDR2 SVGAGI. This CDR3 is CASSSRDSYEQYF. The CDR3 DNA reads TGTGCCAGCAGTTCCCGGGACAGCTACGAGCAGTACTTC.

J is TRBJ1-2 and V is TRBV5-1; 9 bases are a match to TRBD1. Losses at the gene ends were 4 bases for V and 5 bases for J; bases not matched to a gene: 6. This CDR3 is 14 amino acids long. The germline V gene has CDR1 SGHRS and CDR2 YFSETQ. This CDR3 reads CASSPGDRVYGYTF. Here the CDR3 DNA reads TGCGCCAGCAGCCCCGGGGACAGGGTTTATGGCTACACCTTC.

This chain uses TRBV2 with TRBJ2-7; 8 bases align to TRBD2. Germline CDR1 reads SNHLY; CDR2 reads FYNNEI. The CDR3 is 12 amino acids. V dropped 10 bases and J dropped 0; count of bases not matched to a gene: 2. Here the CDR3 DNA reads TGTGCCACGCGGGGGGCCTCCTACGAGCAGTACTTC. Translation gives CATRGASYEQYF.

The sample holds one count of this clone. The chain employs TRBV5-1 and TRBJ2-3; 12 positions agree with TRBD2. With 4 bases clipped from V and 0 bases from J, the junction kept 3 bases outside the gene matches. Germline lookup yields CDR1 SGHRS and CDR2 YFSETQ. This CDR3 spans 16 amino acids. The CDR3 loop reads CASSPGLAGSTDTQYF. DNA of the CDR3: TGCGCCAGCAGCCCCGGACTAGCGGGGAGCACAGATACGCAGTATTTT.

The V gene is TRBV14, the J gene TRBJ2-3; 7 nucleotides agree with TRBD2. CDR3 length: 16 residues. V was pared by 3 bases and J by 4 bases, with 10 bases of the junction left unmatched. The V gene's germline CDR1 is SGHDN and CDR2 FVKESK. The CDR3 coding sequence is TGTGCCAGCAGCCAGACCCAGGGCGGGGGTGCAGATACGCAGTATTTT. It is translated as CASSQTQGGGADTQYF.

The rearrangement links TRBV7-8 to TRBJ2-2; the D gene is possibly TRBD1 (5 bases). The CDR3 spans 15 residues. Germline V gene sequence: CDR1 SGHVS, CDR2 FQNEAQ. The V and J ends lost 2 bases and 5 bases respectively, with 12 bases between them. The CDR3 protein is CASSLTRAGTGELFF. CDR3 bases: TGTGCCAGCAGCTTAACCAGGGCAGGGACCGGGGAGCTGTTTTTT.

The gene calls are TRBV28 and TRBJ1-4, with 9 nucleotides matching TRBD1. The CDR3 extends over 15 amino acids. Germline V gene lookup returns CDR1 MDHEN and CDR2 SYDVKM. With 6 bases clipped from V and 8 bases from J, the junction kept 10 bases outside the gene matches. The DNA of the CDR3 is TGTGCCAGCAGGCCACAGGGACAGGGACAAGAAAAACTGTTTTTT. Translating it yields CASRPQGQGQEKLFF.

The chain has TRBV19 and TRBJ1-1, with D possibly TRBD1 on 6 matching bases. Trimming stripped 5 bases from V and 2 bases from J, with 12 bases between. The CDR3 has 14 amino acids. Germline V gene sequence: CDR1 LNHDA, CDR2 SQIVND (reference sequence). The DNA of the CDR3 is TGTGCCAGTAGTCTCGGACAGACCAACACTGAAGCTTTCTTT. It yields the protein CASSLGQTNTEAFF.

The chain recombines TRBV7-2 with TRBJ2-1; 10 nucleotides line up with TRBD1. Looked up from germline, CDR1 is SGHTA and CDR2 is FQGNSA. V trimming: 5 bases; J trimming: 3 bases; junction bases outside the gene matches: 10. The CDR3 is made up of 17 amino acids. The CDR3 sequence: CASSTQAGTGVYNEQFF. The CDR3 bases are TGTGCCAGCAGCACACAAGCCGGGACAGGGGTCTACAATGAGCAGTTCTTC.

The J gene is TRBJ2-7, the V gene TRBV4-2, with D perhaps matching TRBD2 (6 bases). The ends were cut back, 8 bases at V and 7 bases at J, with 15 bases in the middle. CDR1 and CDR2 (germline): LGHNA, YNFKEQ. There are 12 residues in the CDR3. The CDR3 sequence: CASVGGFGEQYF. In DNA, the CDR3 is TGTGCCAGCGTGGGGGGATTTGGAGAGCAGTACTTC.

The chain recombines TRBV7-8 with TRBJ1-1; 8 nucleotides agree with TRBD1. The CDR3 is 14 amino acids. With 5 bases clipped from V and 5 bases from J, the junction kept 7 bases outside the gene matches. Germline V lookup: CDR1 SGHVS, CDR2 FQNEAQ. CDR3 loop: CASSNRTGWTEAFF. DNA for the CDR3: TGTGCCAGCAGCAACCGGACAGGGTGGACTGAAGCTTTCTTT.